This T cell receptor beta chain was sequenced during a study of CDR3 diversity in severe acne. TCRdb redid the calling of the PCR reads with MiXCR, one entry per CDR3 protein. The sample lists about 85,000 distinct CDR3 sequences; roughly 52% were seen once. The TCR was taken from a male donor in good health, serving as a control. Sequencing was performed on blood.

The CDR3 loop is CASSLIGTGNNEQFF. DNA of the CDR3: TGTGCCAGCAGCTTGATCGGGACAGGGAACAATGAGCAGTTCTTC. The chain recombines TRBV7-9 with TRBJ2-1; 9 bases fit TRBD1. Per the germline V gene, CDR1 is SEHNR and CDR2 is FQNEAQ (reference sequence). This CDR3 spans 15 amino acids. V lost 3 bases, J lost 5 bases, and 5 bases stayed unmatched.